What follows are 18 T cell receptor beta chains derived from one specimen sequenced in a study of blood T cell repertoires in COVID-19. The method was immunoSEQ multiplex PCR; TCRdb's version includes in-frame clones alone and lacks a portion of them. The table lists 60,000 to 65,000 clones, 74% of them singletons. The sequencing input was peripheral blood. These receptors were obtained from an elderly woman with acute or convalescent COVID-19.

In this sample, this clone turned up many times. The rearrangement links TRBV19 to TRBJ2-1; D is ambiguous. Germline V CDR1 and CDR2: LNHDA, SQIVND (reference sequence). The CDR3 length is 13 residues. V was clipped by 7 bases and J by 4 bases, with 11 bases between them. CDR3 residues: CASTPRSYNEQFF. The CDR3 bases are TGTGCCAGTACCCCTAGGAGTTACAATGAGCAGTTCTTC.

The genes are TRBV6-5 and TRBJ2-7, with D maybe TRBD1 (5 bases). The CDR3 sequence is 14 residues long. CDR1 and CDR2 from the germline V gene are MNHEY and SVGAGI. V was clipped by 2 bases and J by 2 bases, with 10 bases between them. CDR3 sequence reads: CASSYSRVTYEQYF. The CDR3 DNA is TGTGCCAGCAGTTACAGCAGGGTGACCTACGAGCAGTACTTC.

The chain carries TRBV3-1 (or the pseudogene TRBV3-2) and TRBJ1-3; D unclear. The CDR3 runs to 15 residues. V dropped 2 bases and J dropped 0 bases, with 8 bases sitting between them. Germline lookup yields CDR1 LGHDT and CDR2 YNNKEL (reference sequence). The chain's CDR3 is CASSQPSISGNTIYF. The CDR3 DNA sequence: TGTGCCAGCAGCCAACCGAGTATCTCTGGAAACACCATATATTTT.

This chain connects TRBV19 to TRBJ2-3, with 7 bases fitting TRBD2. This CDR3 is built from 15 residues. The germline gives CDR1 LNHDA, CDR2 SQIVND (reference sequence). V trimming: 6 bases; J trimming: 6 bases; junction bases outside the gene matches: 12. The CDR3 DNA sequence: TGTGCCAGTAGCTCGGGGGGACTTCCCAGGGATACGCAGTATTTT. This codes for CASSSGGLPRDTQYF.

The chain recombines TRBV19 with TRBJ1-2; 8 positions agree with TRBD1. CDR1 is LNHDA, CDR2 SQIVND, per germline (reference sequence). The CDR3 loop spans 14 amino acids. The J segment lost 4 bases and the V segment lost 6 bases, leaving 7 bases of the junction unmatched. CDR3 coding DNA: TGTGCCAGTAGGGGACAGGCCCCAATCTATGGCTACACCTTC. Its protein product is CASRGQAPIYGYTF.

This clone was seen only once. This chain links TRBV28 with TRBJ2-7; TRBD2 matches 11 bases. The V gene end was trimmed by 0 bases and the J gene end by 6 bases; junction bases not matched to a gene: 4. The CDR3 covers 15 residues. Per germline, CDR1 MDHEN and CDR2 SYDVKM. The CDR3 is CASSLWASGRIEQYF. CDR3 DNA: TGTGCCAGCAGTTTATGGGCTAGCGGGAGGATCGAGCAGTACTTC.

This clone was seen a handful of times. CDR3 nucleotide sequence: TGTGCCAGCAGTTTACCCACTAATCTACAAGAGACCCAGTACTTC. It specifies CASSLPTNLQETQYF. The rearrangement joins TRBV5-4 to TRBJ2-5; D call uncertain. Looked up from germline, CDR1 is SGHNT and CDR2 is YYREEE (reference sequence). The germline V and J ends were trimmed by 5 bases and 2 bases, with 16 bases remaining between them. The CDR3 totals 15 residues.

This clone was detected once. V is TRBV7-2 and J is TRBJ2-5; 7 bases are a match to TRBD1. The germline V gene has CDR1 SGHTA and CDR2 FQGNSA. The length of the CDR3 is 14 residues. After removal of 1 base from V and 5 bases from J, the junction contained 4 bases not matched to a gene. In DNA form, the CDR3 reads TGTGCCAGCAGCTTAGACAGGGGAAGGGAGACCCAGTACTTC. It translates to CASSLDRGRETQYF.

The chain recombines TRBV19 with TRBJ1-6; TRBD1 matches at 8 bases. The CDR3 covers 13 residues. V lost 8 bases, J lost 7 bases, and 4 bases stayed unmatched. Germline V gene data show CDR1 as LNHDA and CDR2 as SQIVND (reference sequence). In DNA, the CDR3 is TGTGCCAGTTCGGGACAGGCAAATTCACCCCTCCACTTT. The encoded protein is CASSGQANSPLHF.

The chain recombines TRBV5-1 with TRBJ1-4, with 12 bases identical to TRBD1. J was trimmed by 6 bases and V by 0 bases; bases with no gene match: 9. The CDR3 has 18 amino acids. Germline V gene data show CDR1 as SGHRS and CDR2 as YFSETQ. Here the CDR3 reads CASSLGVGTGGLDEKLFF. The DNA for the CDR3 is TGCGCCAGCAGCTTGGGTGTCGGGACAGGGGGCTTGGATGAAAAACTGTTTTTT.

The V and J genes are TRBV5-1 and TRBJ2-1, with 12 bases aligning to TRBD2. Per germline, CDR1 SGHRS and CDR2 YFSETQ. V shed 1 base and J 7 bases; nucleotides not matched to a gene: 6. The CDR3 totals 16 residues. The CDR3 here is CASSLKTSGSWNEQFF. DNA for the CDR3: TGCGCCAGCAGCTTGAAGACTAGCGGGAGTTGGAATGAGCAGTTCTTC.

This clone was counted once. This chain links TRBV19 with TRBJ1-1, with 7 bases lining up with TRBD1. The germline V gene encodes CDR1 LNHDA and CDR2 SQIVND (reference sequence). This CDR3 is built from 18 residues. J was trimmed by 5 bases and V by 6 bases; bases with no gene match: 21. The CDR3 bases are TGTGCCAGTAGCCGCGTCCCGGGCAGGGGGAAAGGGGAAACTGAAGCTTTCTTT. Translated, it gives CASSRVPGRGKGETEAFF.

The rearrangement links TRBV25-1 to TRBJ2-7; the D gene is possibly TRBD1 (6 bases). V was cut by 1 base and J by 5 bases, with 12 bases left in between. CDR3 length: 14 residues. Germline V lookup: CDR1 MGHDK, CDR2 SYGVNS. The CDR3 protein is CASSEFGRGNEQYF. In nucleotides, the CDR3 is TGTGCCAGCAGTGAATTTGGCAGGGGAAACGAGCAGTACTTC.

The rearrangement links TRBV28 to TRBJ1-4; no clear D gene. CDR1 and CDR2 from the germline V gene are MDHEN and SYDVKM. CDR3 length: 14 residues. The V end was cut by 8 bases, the J end by 7 bases, with 17 bases between. CDR3 nucleotide sequence: TGTGCCAGCTTTTCCCGGGGATTGGGTGAAAAACTGTTTTTT. This translates into CASFSRGLGEKLFF.

J is TRBJ2-1 and V is TRBV5-1; D is perhaps TRBD2 (6 bases). With 0 bases removed from V and 0 bases from J, the gap between germline ends came to 7 bases. This CDR3 region has 15 residues. Germline-derived CDR1 and CDR2 are SGHRS and YFSETQ. The CDR3 DNA reads as TGCGCCAGCAGCTTGGGCGGGGCCTCCTACAATGAGCAGTTCTTC. It codes for CASSLGGASYNEQFF.

The chain employs TRBV7-2 and TRBJ2-1; 14 bases align to TRBD2. This CDR3 contains 16 residues. J lost 10 bases, V lost 5 bases, and 10 bases had no gene match. Germline CDR1 reads SGHTA; CDR2 reads FQGNSA. The CDR3 DNA sequence: TGTGCCAGCAGCGGCCGGGGACTAGCGGGAGCAACCGAGCAGTTCTTC. This encodes CASSGRGLAGATEQFF.

V gene TRBV7-2 combines with J gene TRBJ2-7; no clear D. V lost 1 base and J lost 4, with 11 bases in between. The CDR3 has 14 residues. CDR1 and CDR2 (germline): SGHTA, FQGNSA. The DNA of the CDR3 is TGTGCCAGCAGCTTAGTCGTTTTGCGGTACGAGCAGTACTTC. Protein sequence: CASSLVVLRYEQYF. The full variable domain, with the rest looked up from reference TRBV7-2 and TRBJ2-7, is GAGVSQSPSNKVTEKGKDVELRCDPISGHTALYWYRQSLGQGLEFLIYFQGNSAPDKSGLPSDRFSAERTGGSVSTLTIQRTQQEDSAVYLCASSLVVLRYEQYFGPGTRLTVT.

By its share, this clone is medium-sized (0.01 to 0.1%). The chain has TRBV5-1 and TRBJ1-2; no clear D gene. The germline V and J ends were trimmed by 0 bases and 4 bases, with 4 bases remaining between them. Germline loops: CDR1 SGHRS, CDR2 YFSETQ. CDR3 size: 12 residues. In DNA form, the CDR3 reads TGCGCCAGCAGCTTGGCCAGCTATGGCTACACCTTC. Encoded protein: CASSLASYGYTF. The full variable domain, its missing parts supplied by reference TRBV5-1 and TRBJ1-2, is KAGVTQTPRYLIKTRGQQVTLSCSPISGHRSVSWYQQTPGQGLQFLFEYFSETQRNKGNFPGRFSGRQFSNSRSEMNVSTLELGDSALYLCASSLASYGYTFGSGTRLTVV.